These 6 T cell receptor beta chains came from one sample sequenced in a study of cytomegalovirus exposure and HLA in healthy donors. Primers: 60 Vbeta forward and 13 Jbeta reverse. TCRdb keeps only in-frame clones here, not all; method: immunoSEQ multiplex PCR. The table includes 160,000 or so clones, around three quarters detected once. The sequenced sample consisted of PBMCs. These receptors all stem from a man aged 45-60 years in good health and CMV-seropositive.

The CDR3 loop reads CASSERGVHEQYF. DNA of the CDR3: TGTGCCAGCAGTGAACGGGGGGTCCACGAGCAGTACTTC. The gene calls are TRBV6-1 and TRBJ2-7; 7 nucleotides line up with TRBD2. CDR1 and CDR2 from the germline V gene are MNHNS and SASEGT. The CDR3 runs 13 residues. J gave up 5 bases and V 2 bases, and 3 bases lay outside the gene matches.

The chain employs TRBV19 and TRBJ2-3; TRBD2 might be the D (5 bases). The CDR3 runs to 12 residues. Germline CDR1 reads LNHDA; CDR2 reads SQIVND (reference sequence). The V end lost 3 bases, the J end lost 8 bases, and 9 bases lay between the germline ends. CDR3 coding DNA: TGTGCCAGTAGTATTTTTGGAGGTACGCAGTATTTT. Amino acids: CASSIFGGTQYF.

The rearrangement joins TRBV19 to TRBJ1-2, with D unclear. V was clipped by 6 bases and J by 5 bases, with 7 bases between them. Germline-derived CDR1 and CDR2 are LNHDA and SQIVND (reference sequence). The CDR3 contains 11 residues. CDR3 sequence (DNA): TGTGCCAGTAGAAGAGAGTATGGCTACACCTTC. Translation gives CASRREYGYTF.

This clone was observed a few times. The chain links TRBV19 to TRBJ2-3; D possibly corresponds to TRBD1 (6 bases). CDR3 length: 15 residues. CDR1 and CDR2 from the germline V gene are LNHDA and SQIVND (reference sequence). V lost 1 base and J 6 bases, leaving 14 bases between the germline ends. In DNA, the CDR3 is TGTGCCAGTAGTATAGTTGGGGGCATAAGGGATACGCAGTATTTT. Its protein is CASSIVGGIRDTQYF. The variable domain in full, with the rest retrieved from reference TRBV19 and TRBJ2-3, is DGGITQSPKYLFRKEGQNVTLSCEQNLNHDAMYWYRQDPGQGLRLIYYSQIVNDFQKGDIAEGYSVSREKKESFPLTVTSAQKNPTAFYLCASSIVGGIRDTQYFGPGTRLTVL.

Only a few counts were recorded for this clone. V and J are TRBV5-8 and TRBJ2-1, with 7 bases fitting TRBD2. The CDR3 loop spans 15 amino acids. J gave up 6 bases and V 8 bases, and 14 bases lay outside the gene matches. Germline V lookup: CDR1 SGHTS, CDR2 YDEGEE. CDR3 amino acids: CASSRRAGGINEQFF. The DNA of the CDR3 is TGTGCCAGTTCACGAAGAGCCGGGGGGATCAATGAGCAGTTCTTC. Using reference TRBV5-8 and TRBJ2-1 for the parts outside the CDR3, the full variable domain is EAGVTQSPTHLIKTRGQQATLRCSPISGHTSVYWYQQALGLGLQFLLWYDEGEERNRGNFPPRFSGRQFPNYSSELNVNALELEDSALYLCASSRRAGGINEQFFGPGTRLTVL.

This clone was observed a handful of times. The chain links TRBV4-1 to TRBJ1-1; D is unclear. The V gene's germline CDR1 is MGHRA and CDR2 YSYEKL. V dropped 11 bases and J dropped 3 bases, with 19 bases sitting between them. The CDR3 consists of 14 residues. The CDR3 protein is CASKREIQDTEAFF. The CDR3 nucleotides are TGCGCCTCCAAAAGGGAGATTCAGGACACTGAAGCTTTCTTT.